This T cell receptor (beta chain) is drawn from a study of blood T cell repertoires in COVID-19. About the study: The study drew acute and convalescent COVID-19 samples from the United States, Italy and Spain. T cells, B-cell-depleted T cells, or PBMCs provided the cDNA or gDNA that served as material.

In the authors' methods: Estimation of nucleated cell counts relied on the amplification of reference gene primers. Only in-frame clones appear in the TCRdb table, and some are missing; sequencing was by immunoSEQ multiplex PCR. V, J and clone size were drawn from that table, and D and trimming were deduced from the DNA. The top ten clones hold about 0.5% of a sample with 150,000 to 180,000 clones, about 80% of them seen once. This receptor was obtained from a man aged 60-69 years with acute or convalescent COVID-19. What was sequenced was peripheral blood.

The CDR3 nucleotides read TGTGCCAGCAGCTTAGGGACCGCGGGGGGGGATAGCACAGATACGCAGTATTTT. Translating it yields CASSLGTAGGDSTDTQYF. The rearrangement joins TRBV7-6 to TRBJ2-3; TRBD2 matches 9 bases. Germline V CDR1 and CDR2: SGHVS, FNYEAQ. The V gene end was trimmed by 1 base and the J gene end by 0 bases; junction bases not matched to a gene: 8. This CDR3 contains 18 residues.